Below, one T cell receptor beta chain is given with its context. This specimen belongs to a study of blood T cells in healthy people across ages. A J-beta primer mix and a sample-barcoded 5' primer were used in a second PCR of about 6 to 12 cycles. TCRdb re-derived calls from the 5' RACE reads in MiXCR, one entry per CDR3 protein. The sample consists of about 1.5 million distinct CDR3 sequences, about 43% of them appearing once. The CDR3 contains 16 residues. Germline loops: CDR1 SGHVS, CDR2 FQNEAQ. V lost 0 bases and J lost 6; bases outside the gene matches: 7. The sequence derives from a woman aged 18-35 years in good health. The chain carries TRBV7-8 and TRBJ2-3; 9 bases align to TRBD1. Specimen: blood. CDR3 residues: CASSLAGQGVADTQYF. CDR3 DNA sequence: TGTGCCAGCAGCTTAGCGGGACAGGGAGTGGCGGATACGCAGTATTTT.